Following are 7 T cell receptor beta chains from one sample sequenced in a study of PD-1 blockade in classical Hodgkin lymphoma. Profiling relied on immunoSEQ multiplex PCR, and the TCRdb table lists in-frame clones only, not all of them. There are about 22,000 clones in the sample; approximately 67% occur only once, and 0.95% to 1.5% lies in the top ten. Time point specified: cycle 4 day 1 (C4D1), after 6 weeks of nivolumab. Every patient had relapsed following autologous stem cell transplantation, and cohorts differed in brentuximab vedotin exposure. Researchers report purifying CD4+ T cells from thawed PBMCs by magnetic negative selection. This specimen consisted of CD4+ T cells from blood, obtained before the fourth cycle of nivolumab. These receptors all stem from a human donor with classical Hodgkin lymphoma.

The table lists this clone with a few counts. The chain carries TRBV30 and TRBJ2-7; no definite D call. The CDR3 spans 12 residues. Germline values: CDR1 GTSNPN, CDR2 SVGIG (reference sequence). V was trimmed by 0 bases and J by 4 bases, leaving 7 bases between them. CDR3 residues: CAWSVSGYEQYF. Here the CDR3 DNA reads TGTGCCTGGAGTGTATCTGGTTACGAGCAGTACTTC. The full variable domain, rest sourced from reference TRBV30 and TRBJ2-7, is SQTIHQWPATLVQPVGSPLSLECTVEGTSNPNLYWYRQAAGRGLQLLFYSVGIGQISSEVPQNLSASRPQDRQFILSSKKLLLSDSGFYLCAWSVSGYEQYFGPGTRLTVT.

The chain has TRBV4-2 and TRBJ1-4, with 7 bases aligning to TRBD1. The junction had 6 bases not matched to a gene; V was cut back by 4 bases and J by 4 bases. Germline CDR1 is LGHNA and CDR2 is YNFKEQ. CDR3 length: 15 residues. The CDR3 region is CASSPQTGHNEKLFF. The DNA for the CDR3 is TGTGCCAGCAGCCCTCAGACAGGGCATAATGAAAAACTGTTTTTT.

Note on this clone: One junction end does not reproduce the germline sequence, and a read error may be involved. CDR3 loop: CASSRTGTQETQYF. CDR3 nucleotides: TGTGCTAGCAGCCGGACAGGGACCCAAGAGACCCAGTACTTC. V and J are TRBV7-7 and TRBJ2-5, with 8 nucleotides matching TRBD1. The length of the CDR3 is 14 residues. Per germline, CDR1 SSHAT and CDR2 FNYEAQ (reference sequence).

CDR3 sequence reads: CASSAGTGGQLEQYF. In nucleotides, the CDR3 is TGTGCCAGCAGCGCCGGGACAGGGGGGCAGCTCGAGCAGTACTTC. The chain uses TRBV9 and TRBJ2-7, with TRBD1 matching over 11 bases. In germline, CDR1 is SGDLS, CDR2 YYNGEE. This CDR3 has 15 residues. V lost 3 bases, J lost 6 bases, and 8 bases stayed unmatched.

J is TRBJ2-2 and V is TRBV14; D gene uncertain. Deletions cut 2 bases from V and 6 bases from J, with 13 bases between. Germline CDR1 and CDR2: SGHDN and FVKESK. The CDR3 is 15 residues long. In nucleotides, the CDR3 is TGTGCCAGCAGCCAATTGACTTCCCTAGCCGGGGAGCTGTTTTTT. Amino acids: CASSQLTSLAGELFF.

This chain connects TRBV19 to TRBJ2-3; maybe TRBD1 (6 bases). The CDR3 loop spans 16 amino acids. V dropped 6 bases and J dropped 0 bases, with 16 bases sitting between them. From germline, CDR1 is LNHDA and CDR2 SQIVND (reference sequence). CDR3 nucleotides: TGTGCCAGTAGAGTTAAGGACAGCTCTAGCACAGATACGCAGTATTTT. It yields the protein CASRVKDSSSTDTQYF.

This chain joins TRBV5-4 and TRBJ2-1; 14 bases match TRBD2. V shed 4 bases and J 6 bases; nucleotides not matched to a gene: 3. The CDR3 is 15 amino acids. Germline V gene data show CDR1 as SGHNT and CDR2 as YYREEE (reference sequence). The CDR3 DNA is TGTGCCAGCAGCCCGACTAGCGGGGGGGCCAATGAGCAGTTCTTC. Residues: CASSPTSGGANEQFF.